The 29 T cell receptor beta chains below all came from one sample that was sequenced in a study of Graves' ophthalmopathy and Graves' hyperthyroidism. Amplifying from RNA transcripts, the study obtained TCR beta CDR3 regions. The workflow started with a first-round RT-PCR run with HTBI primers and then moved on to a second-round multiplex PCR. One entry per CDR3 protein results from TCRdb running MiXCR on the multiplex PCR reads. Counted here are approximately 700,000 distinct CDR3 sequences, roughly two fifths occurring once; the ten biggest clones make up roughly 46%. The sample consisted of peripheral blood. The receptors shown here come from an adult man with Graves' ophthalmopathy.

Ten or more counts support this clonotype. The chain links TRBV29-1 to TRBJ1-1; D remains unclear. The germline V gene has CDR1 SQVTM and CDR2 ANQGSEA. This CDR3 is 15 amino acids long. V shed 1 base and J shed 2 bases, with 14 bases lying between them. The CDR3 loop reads CSVEGVRFPNTEAFF. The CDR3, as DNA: TGCAGCGTTGAAGGTGTACGGTTTCCAAACACTGAAGCTTTCTTT.

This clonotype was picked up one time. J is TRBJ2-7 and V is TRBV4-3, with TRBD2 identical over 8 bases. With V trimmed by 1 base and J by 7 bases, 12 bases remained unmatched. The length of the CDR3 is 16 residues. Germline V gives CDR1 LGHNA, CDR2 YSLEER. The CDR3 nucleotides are TGCGCCAGCAGCCAAGGTGAGGGCGGGAGGATGTATGAGCAGTACTTC. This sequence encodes CASSQGEGGRMYEQYF.

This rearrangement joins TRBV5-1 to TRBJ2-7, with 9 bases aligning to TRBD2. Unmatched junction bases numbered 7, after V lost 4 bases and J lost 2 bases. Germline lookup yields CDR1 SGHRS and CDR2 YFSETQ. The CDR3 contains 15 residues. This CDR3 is CASSLLGGRAYEQYF. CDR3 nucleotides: TGCGCCAGCAGCCTGTTGGGCGGGAGGGCCTACGAGCAGTACTTC.

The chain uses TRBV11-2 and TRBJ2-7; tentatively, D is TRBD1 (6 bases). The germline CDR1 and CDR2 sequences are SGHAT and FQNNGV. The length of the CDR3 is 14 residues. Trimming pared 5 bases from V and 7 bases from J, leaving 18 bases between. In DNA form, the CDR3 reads TGTGCCAGCAGCCAGTCAGGGGTCCCGGGAGAGCAGTACTTC. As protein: CASSQSGVPGEQYF.

The CDR3 spells CATSSGTANNSPLHF. In nucleotides, the CDR3 is TGTGCCACCAGCAGCGGGACAGCAAATAATTCACCCCTCCACTTT. This chain links TRBV15 with TRBJ1-6; 7 bases map to TRBD1. The trim removed 3 bases at V and 5 bases at J, leaving 4 bases unmatched. The CDR3 is 15 amino acids. Per germline, CDR1 LNHNV and CDR2 YYDKDF (reference sequence).

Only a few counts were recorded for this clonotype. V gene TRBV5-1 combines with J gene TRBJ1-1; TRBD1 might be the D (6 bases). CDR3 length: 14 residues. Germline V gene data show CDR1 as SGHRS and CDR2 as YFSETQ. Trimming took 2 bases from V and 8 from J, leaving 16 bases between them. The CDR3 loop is CASSFGGTGKEAFF. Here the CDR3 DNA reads TGCGCCAGCAGCTTTGGGGGTACAGGGAAGGAAGCTTTCTTT.

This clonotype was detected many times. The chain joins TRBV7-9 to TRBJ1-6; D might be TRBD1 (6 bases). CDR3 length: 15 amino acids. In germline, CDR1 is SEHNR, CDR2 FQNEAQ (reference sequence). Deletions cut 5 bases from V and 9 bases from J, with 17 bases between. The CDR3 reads CASSGTLGAISPLHF. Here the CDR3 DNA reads TGTGCCAGCAGCGGTACGCTGGGGGCCATTTCACCCCTCCACTTT. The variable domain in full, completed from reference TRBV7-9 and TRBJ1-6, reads DTGVSQNPRHKITKRGQNVTFRCDPISEHNRLYWYRQTLGQGPEFLTYFQNEAQLEKSRLLSDRFSAERPKGSFSTLEIQRTEQGDSAMYLCASSGTLGAISPLHFGNGTRLTVT.

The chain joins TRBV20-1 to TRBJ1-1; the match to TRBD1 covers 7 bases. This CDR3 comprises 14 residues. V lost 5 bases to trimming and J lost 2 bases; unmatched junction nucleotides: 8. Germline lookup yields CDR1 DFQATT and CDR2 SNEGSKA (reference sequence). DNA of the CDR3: TGCAGTGCTCAGAGGACAGGCAGAAACACTGAAGCTTTCTTT. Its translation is CSAQRTGRNTEAFF.

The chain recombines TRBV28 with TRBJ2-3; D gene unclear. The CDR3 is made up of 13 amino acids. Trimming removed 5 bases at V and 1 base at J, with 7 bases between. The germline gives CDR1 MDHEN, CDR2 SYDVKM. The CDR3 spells CASSDEGTDTQYF. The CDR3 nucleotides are TGTGCCAGCAGTGATGAGGGCACAGATACGCAGTATTTT.

CDR3 sequence: CSVEKVQGRGLYEQYF. The CDR3, as DNA: TGCAGCGTTGAAAAAGTTCAGGGGCGCGGGCTCTACGAGCAGTACTTC. The chain recombines TRBV29-1 with TRBJ2-7; D possibly corresponds to TRBD1 (6 bases). This CDR3 contains 16 residues. The germline gives CDR1 SQVTM, CDR2 ANQGSEA. Trimming shortened V by 2 bases and J by 3 bases, and 20 bases separated the two germline ends.

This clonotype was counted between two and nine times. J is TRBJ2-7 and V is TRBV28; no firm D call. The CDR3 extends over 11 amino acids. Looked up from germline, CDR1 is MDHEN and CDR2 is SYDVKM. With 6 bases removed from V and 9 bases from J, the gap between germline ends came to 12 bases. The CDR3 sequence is CASRTTTSQYF. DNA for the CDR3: TGTGCCAGCAGGACAACTACGTCGCAGTACTTC. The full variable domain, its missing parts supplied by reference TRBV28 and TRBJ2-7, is DVKVTQSSRYLVKRTGEKVFLECVQDMDHENMFWYRQDPGLGLRLIYFSYDVKMKEKGDIPEGYSVSREKKERFSLILESASTNQTSMYLCASRTTTSQYFGPGTRLTVT.

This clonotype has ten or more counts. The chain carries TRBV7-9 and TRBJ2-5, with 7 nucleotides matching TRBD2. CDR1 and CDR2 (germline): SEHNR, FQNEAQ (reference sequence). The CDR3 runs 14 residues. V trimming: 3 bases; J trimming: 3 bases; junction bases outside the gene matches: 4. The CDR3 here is CASSFGLAEETQYF. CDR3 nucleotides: TGTGCCAGCAGCTTTGGGCTAGCGGAAGAGACCCAGTACTTC.

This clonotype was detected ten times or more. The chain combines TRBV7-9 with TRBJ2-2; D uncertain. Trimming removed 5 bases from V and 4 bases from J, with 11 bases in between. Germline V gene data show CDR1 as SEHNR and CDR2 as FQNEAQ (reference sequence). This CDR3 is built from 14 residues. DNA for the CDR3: TGTGCCAGCAGCCCACAGTTCGCCACCGGGGAGCTGTTTTTT. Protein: CASSPQFATGELFF.

CDR3 residues: CATSRGTGTEAFF. Written as DNA, the CDR3 is TGTGCCACCAGCAGAGGGACAGGGACTGAAGCTTTCTTT. The chain links TRBV15 to TRBJ1-1; 8 bases are a match to TRBD1. The germline V gene encodes CDR1 LNHNV and CDR2 YYDKDF (reference sequence). Trimming at V came to 1 base and at J to 5 bases, leaving 0 bases not matched to a gene. The CDR3 runs 13 residues. Together with reference TRBV15 and TRBJ1-1, the CDR3 gives the full variable domain: DAMVIQNPRYQVTQFGKPVTLSCSQTLNHNVMYWYQQKSSQAPKLLFHYYDKDFNNEADTPDNFQSRRPNTSFCFLDIRSPGLGDTAMYLCATSRGTGTEAFFGQGTRLTVV.

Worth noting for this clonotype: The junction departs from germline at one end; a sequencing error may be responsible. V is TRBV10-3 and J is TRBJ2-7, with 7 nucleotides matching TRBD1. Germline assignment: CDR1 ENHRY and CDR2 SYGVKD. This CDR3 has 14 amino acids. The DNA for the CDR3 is TGTGCCAGCAGTGTAACAGGGGAAACCTACGAGCAGTACTTC. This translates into CASSVTGETYEQYF.

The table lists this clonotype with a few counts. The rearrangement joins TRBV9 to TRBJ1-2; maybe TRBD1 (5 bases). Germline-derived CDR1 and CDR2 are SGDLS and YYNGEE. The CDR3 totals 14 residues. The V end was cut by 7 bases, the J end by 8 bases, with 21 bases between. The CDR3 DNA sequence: TGTGCCAGCTCACCACAACCCAGGGTTCACGGCTACACCTTC. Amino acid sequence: CASSPQPRVHGYTF.

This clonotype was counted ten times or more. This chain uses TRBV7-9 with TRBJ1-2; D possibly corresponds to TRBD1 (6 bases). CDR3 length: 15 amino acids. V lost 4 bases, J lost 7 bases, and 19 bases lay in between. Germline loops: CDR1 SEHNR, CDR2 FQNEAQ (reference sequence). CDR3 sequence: CASSSAGGRLGGYTF. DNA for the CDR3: TGTGCCAGCAGCTCTGCCGGGGGGCGGCTGGGTGGCTACACCTTC.

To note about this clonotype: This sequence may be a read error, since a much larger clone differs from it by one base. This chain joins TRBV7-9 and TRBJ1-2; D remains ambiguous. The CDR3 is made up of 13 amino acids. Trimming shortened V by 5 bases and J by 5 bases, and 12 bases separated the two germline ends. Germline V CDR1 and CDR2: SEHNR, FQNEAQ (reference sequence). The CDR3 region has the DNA TGTGCCAGCAGCCCAGGCAGGAAGTATGGCTACACCTTC. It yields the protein CASSPGRKYGYTF.

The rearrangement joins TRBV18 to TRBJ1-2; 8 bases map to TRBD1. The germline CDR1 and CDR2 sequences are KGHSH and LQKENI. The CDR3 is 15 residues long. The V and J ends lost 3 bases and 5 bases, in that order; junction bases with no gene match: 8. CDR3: CASSPAGTGTYGYTF. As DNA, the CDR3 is TGTGCCAGCTCACCGGCCGGGACAGGAACTTATGGCTACACCTTC.

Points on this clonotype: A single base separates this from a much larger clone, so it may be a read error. In DNA, the CDR3 is TGTGCCAGCAGCTTATGGACAGGGAACACCGGGGAGCTGTTTTTT. The encoded protein is CASSLWTGNTGELFF. V usage is TRBV7-2 and J usage is TRBJ2-2, with TRBD1 matching 7 bases. With V trimmed by 2 bases and J by 1 base, 1 base remained unmatched. Germline V gene sequence: CDR1 SGHTA, CDR2 FQGNSA. The CDR3 spans 15 residues.

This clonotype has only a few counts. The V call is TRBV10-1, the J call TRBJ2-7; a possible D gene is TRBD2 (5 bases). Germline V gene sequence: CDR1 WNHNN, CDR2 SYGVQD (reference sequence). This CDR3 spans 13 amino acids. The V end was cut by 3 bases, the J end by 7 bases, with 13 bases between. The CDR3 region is CASSDGEVLEQYF. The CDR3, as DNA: TGCGCCAGCAGTGACGGGGAAGTTCTGGAGCAGTACTTC.

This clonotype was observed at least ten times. The CDR3 DNA sequence: TGCAGCGCAGGACTAGCGGACTACACCGGGGAGCTGTTTTTT. Residues: CSAGLADYTGELFF. The chain joins TRBV29-1 to TRBJ2-2; 10 nucleotides line up with TRBD2. With 7 bases clipped from V and 3 bases from J, the junction kept 5 bases outside the gene matches. This CDR3 is built from 14 residues. Germline V gene lookup returns CDR1 SQVTM and CDR2 ANQGSEA.

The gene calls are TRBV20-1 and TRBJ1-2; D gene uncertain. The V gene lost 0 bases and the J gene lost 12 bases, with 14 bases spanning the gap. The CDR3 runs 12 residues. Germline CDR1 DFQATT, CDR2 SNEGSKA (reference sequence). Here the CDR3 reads CSAREGRWLDTF. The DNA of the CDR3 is TGCAGTGCTAGAGAAGGCAGGTGGCTAGACACCTTC.

This CDR3 reads CASSFRTGHNSNQPQHF. The CDR3 nucleotides read TGTGCCAGCAGCTTCCGGACAGGGCATAATAGCAATCAGCCCCAGCATTTT. The rearrangement uses TRBV5-6 and TRBJ1-5; 8 bases align to TRBD1. Germline values: CDR1 SGHDT, CDR2 YYEEEE. The ends lost 2 bases at V and 0 bases at J; junction bases unmatched: 7. This CDR3 contains 17 residues. Combining the CDR3 with reference TRBV5-6 and TRBJ1-5 gives the whole variable domain DAGVTQSPTHLIKTRGQQVTLRCSPKSGHDTVSWYQQALGQGPQFIFQYYEEEERQRGNFPDRFSGHQFPNYSSELNVNALLLGDSALYLCASSFRTGHNSNQPQHFGDGTRLSIL.

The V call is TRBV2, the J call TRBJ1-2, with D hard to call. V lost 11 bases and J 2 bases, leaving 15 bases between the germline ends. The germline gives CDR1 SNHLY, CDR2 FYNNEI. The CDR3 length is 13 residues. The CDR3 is CAWKVNENYGYTF. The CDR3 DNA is TGTGCCTGGAAGGTGAACGAAAACTATGGCTACACCTTC.

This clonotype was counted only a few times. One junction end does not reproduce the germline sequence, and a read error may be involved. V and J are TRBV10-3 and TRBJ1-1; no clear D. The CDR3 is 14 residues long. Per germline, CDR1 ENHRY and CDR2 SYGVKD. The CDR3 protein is CASSYVSSGTEAFF. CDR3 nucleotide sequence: TGTGCCAGCAGTTACGTATCCTCGGGGACTGAAGCTTTCTTT.

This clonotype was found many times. The CDR3 loop is CAISQGNGYTF. The CDR3 region has the DNA TGTGCCATCTCACAGGGGAACGGCTACACCTTC. The chain couples TRBV10-3 to TRBJ1-2; TRBD1 matches at 7 bases. Germline V CDR1 and CDR2: ENHRY, SYGVKD. The V and J ends lost 8 bases and 8 bases, in that order; junction bases with no gene match: 5. The CDR3 is made up of 11 amino acids.

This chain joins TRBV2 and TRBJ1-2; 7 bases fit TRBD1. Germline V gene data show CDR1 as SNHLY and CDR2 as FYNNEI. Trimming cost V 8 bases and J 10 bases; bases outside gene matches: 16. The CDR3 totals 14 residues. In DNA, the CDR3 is TGTGCCAGCTCACCACCGGGACAGTCTTTTCCCTACACCTTC. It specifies CASSPPGQSFPYTF.

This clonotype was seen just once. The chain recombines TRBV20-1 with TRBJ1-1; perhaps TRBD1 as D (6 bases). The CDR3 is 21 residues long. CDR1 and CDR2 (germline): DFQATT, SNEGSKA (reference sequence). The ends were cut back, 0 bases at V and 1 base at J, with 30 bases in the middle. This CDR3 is CSARDRRATRPIQGTNTEAFF. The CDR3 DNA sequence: TGCAGTGCTAGAGATCGGAGGGCAACCAGACCAATACAGGGAACGAACACTGAAGCTTTCTTT.